Sequencing of this TCR beta chain was carried out in a study of T cell responses to AZD1222 COVID-19 vaccine. The germline V gene has CDR1 SQVTM and CDR2 ANQGSEA. The CDR3 has 12 amino acids. The ends were cut back, 6 bases at V and 5 bases at J, with 13 bases in the middle. Some clones are missing from TCRdb's copy, which holds only in-frame ones; the method was immunoSEQ multiplex PCR. The sample carries roughly 100,000 clones, about 85% recorded once. This clone has just one count. The sequence derives from an adult in good health. The chain joins TRBV29-1 to TRBJ1-1, with D perhaps matching TRBD1 (6 bases). This material consisted of peripheral blood, taken on day 0 of AZD1222 vaccination. CDR3 DNA sequence: TGCAGCGTGGTTGGAGGGGGAACTGAAGCTTTCTTT. Translated, it gives CSVVGGGTEAFF.